The rows below give T cell receptor beta chains drawn from one sample of a study of cytomegalovirus exposure and HLA in healthy donors. Generated by immunoSEQ multiplex PCR, the TCRdb table keeps only in-frame clones and is missing some. The data hold about 140,000 clones, with approximately 80% observed a single time. Sequenced input: PBMCs. Receptor source: a woman aged 45-65 years in good health and CMV-seronegative. The CDR3 runs from the conserved cysteine through the conserved F or W. The order of the fields is D gene, V gene, J gene, CDR3 protein. D genes are given only for firm matches.

>-|TRBV5-4|TRBJ2-3
CASSLSTDTQYF
>-|TRBV19|TRBJ2-1
CASSIDAVNEQFF
>TRBD2|TRBV6-1|TRBJ2-7
CASSEAGGIYEQYF
>TRBD1|TRBV11-2|TRBJ2-7
CASRKPGQGYEQYF
>-|TRBV6-8|TRBJ2-3
CASSYSSRVGTDTQYF
>-|TRBV6-5|TRBJ1-2
CASRDSSNYGYTF
>TRBD1|TRBV7-8|TRBJ1-4
CASSLAKTGFNEKLFF
>-|TRBV15|TRBJ1-2
CATSRRPRDSKFYGYTF
>TRBD2|TRBV9|TRBJ2-5
CASSVTGGDETQYF
>-|TRBV4-2|TRBJ1-4
CASSPREANEKLFF
>TRBD1|TRBV2|TRBJ1-2
CASSLESGGGGYTF
>-|TRBV6-5|TRBJ2-5
CASAGSLGETQYF
>-|TRBV5-6|TRBJ1-2
CASSVQGQGGYTF
>-|TRBV5-1|TRBJ1-1
CASSIQTTNTEAFF
>-|TRBV5-6|TRBJ2-1
CASSWGDSNEQFF
>-|TRBV9|TRBJ1-4
CASTGGTNEKLFF
>-|TRBV6-1|TRBJ2-6
CASSDRISGATGANVLTF
>TRBD1|TRBV7-9|TRBJ1-2
CASSSDPRGGGYGYTF
>-|TRBV4-1|TRBJ2-7
CASSVRVSYEQYF
>TRBD2|TRBV5-1|TRBJ2-3
CASSLGGGGGADTQYF
>-|TRBV15|TRBJ1-5
CATSSSGSGGRGNQPQHF
>TRBD1|TRBV2|TRBJ2-6
CASSEIRGSGANVLTF
>TRBD2|TRBV9|TRBJ2-1
CASSVGWRGGPSEQFF
>TRBD1|TRBV2|TRBJ1-5
CASSEGQTNQPQHF
>TRBD2|TRBV5-4|TRBJ2-7
CASSLAGGNEQYF
>TRBD2|TRBV10-3|TRBJ2-3
CAISGQASGYTDTQYF
>TRBD2|TRBV19|TRBJ2-1
CASSMGRGGDEQFF
>-|TRBV25-1|TRBJ1-6
CASSEFGRDSPLHF
>-|TRBV5-8|TRBJ1-2
CASSLARSDYGYTF
>-|TRBV7-2|TRBJ1-6
CASSLVFRGNGYNSPLHF
>TRBD1|TRBV7-2|TRBJ1-3
CASSSLNRGAGGNTIYF
>-|TRBV9|TRBJ1-3
CASSVVTEGNTIYF
>-|TRBV29-1|TRBJ1-2
CSVEGAGRGYTF
>TRBD2|TRBV29-1|TRBJ2-5
CSAGLAGEQYF
>-|TRBV7-2|TRBJ2-5
CASSFRRAQETQYF
>TRBD1|TRBV5-1|TRBJ2-7
CASSPGQGFYEQYF
>TRBD1|TRBV6-5|TRBJ2-1
CASSRDRSYNEQFF
>-|TRBV5-5|TRBJ2-3
CASSLVRALDTQYF
>TRBD1|TRBV5-8|TRBJ2-2
CASRMGQGKSGELFF
>TRBD2|TRBV11-3|TRBJ2-1
CASSLGPAGVYNEQFF
>TRBD1|TRBV2|TRBJ1-5
CASSVPPGTGTPSNQPQHF
>TRBD2|TRBV10-3|TRBJ2-1
CAISPGTSGVRGNEQFF
>-|TRBV7-3|TRBJ2-2
CASSFNRVNTGELFF
>-|TRBV18|TRBJ1-3
CASSLELSGNTIYF
>TRBD1|TRBV28|TRBJ2-6
CASSLRQGSPGANVLTF
>-|TRBV29-1|TRBJ2-3
CSALEGDTQYF
>-|TRBV4-1|TRBJ2-7
CASSQAGYEQYF
>-|TRBV7-2|TRBJ1-2
CASSRSSGVYYGYTF
>-|TRBV12-1|TRBJ1-5
CASSWYQAIGTNQPQHF
>-|TRBV27|TRBJ1-5
CASSPRQLDQPQHF
>TRBD1|TRBV10-1|TRBJ1-2
CASSLPGQGRCYGYTF
>-|TRBV7-2|TRBJ1-4
CASSFKGHEKLFF
>TRBD2|TRBV14|TRBJ2-1
CASSPSFLAASSYNEQFF
>TRBD2|TRBV6-5|TRBJ2-7
CASSTSGGAEVEQYF
>TRBD1|TRBV6-5|TRBJ1-6
CASSAGTGVQSPLHF
>TRBD1|TRBV7-8|TRBJ2-1
CASSQDRVQFF
>-|TRBV7-9|TRBJ1-1
CASSLVEEAFF